This section outlines one TCR beta chain sequence together with its context. The target antigen is unknown. Trimming removed 1 base from V and 4 bases from J, with 15 bases in between. The CDR3 spans 16 residues. Germline values: CDR1 LNHDA, CDR2 SQIVND (reference sequence). TCRdb re-called the reads with MiXCR, one entry per CDR3 protein. The sample includes under 850,000 distinct CDR3 sequences, roughly 30% of them seen just once. These data belong to a study of T cell repertoires in cytomegalovirus infection. Across the study: Both CMV infection and a matching HLA type were indicated by public TCR beta signatures.

The chain links TRBV19 to TRBJ2-3, with TRBD1 as a possible D gene (6 bases). This sequence originates from a human donor in good health (CMV status not recorded). Some clones in this sample may be carry-over from other donors' samples. The source was cultured PBMCs, collected from culture after CMV antigen stimulation. The CDR3 region is CASSIGAGDHADTQYF. CDR3 nucleotide sequence: TGTGCCAGTAGTATAGGAGCAGGGGATCACGCAGATACGCAGTATTTT.